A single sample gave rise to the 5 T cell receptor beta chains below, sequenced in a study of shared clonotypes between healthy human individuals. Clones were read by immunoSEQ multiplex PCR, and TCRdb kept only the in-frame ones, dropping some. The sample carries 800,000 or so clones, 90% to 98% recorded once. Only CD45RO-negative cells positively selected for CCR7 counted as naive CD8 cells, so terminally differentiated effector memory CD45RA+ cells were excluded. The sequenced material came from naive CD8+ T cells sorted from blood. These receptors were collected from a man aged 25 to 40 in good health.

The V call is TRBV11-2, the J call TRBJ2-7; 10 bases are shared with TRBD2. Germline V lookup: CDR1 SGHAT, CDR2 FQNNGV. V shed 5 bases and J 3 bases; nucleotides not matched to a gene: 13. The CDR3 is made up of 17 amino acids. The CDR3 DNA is TGTGCCAGCAGCCCCTCTAGCGGGAGTAGTCCAAACTACGAGCAGTACTTC. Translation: CASSPSSGSSPNYEQYF.

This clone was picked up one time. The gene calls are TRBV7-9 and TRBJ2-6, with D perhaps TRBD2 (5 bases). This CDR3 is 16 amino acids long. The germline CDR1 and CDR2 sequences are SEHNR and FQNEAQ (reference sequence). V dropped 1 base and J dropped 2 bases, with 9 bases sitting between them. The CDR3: CASSLGSGTGANVLTF. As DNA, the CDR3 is TGTGCCAGCAGCTTAGGTTCCGGGACTGGGGCCAACGTCCTGACTTTC.

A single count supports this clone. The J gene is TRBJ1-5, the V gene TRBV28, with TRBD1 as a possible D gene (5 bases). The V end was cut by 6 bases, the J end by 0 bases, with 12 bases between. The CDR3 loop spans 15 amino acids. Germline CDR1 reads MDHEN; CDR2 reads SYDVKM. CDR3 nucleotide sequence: TGTGCCAGCAGATCGGGACTTAATAGCAATCAGCCCCAGCATTTT. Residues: CASRSGLNSNQPQHF.

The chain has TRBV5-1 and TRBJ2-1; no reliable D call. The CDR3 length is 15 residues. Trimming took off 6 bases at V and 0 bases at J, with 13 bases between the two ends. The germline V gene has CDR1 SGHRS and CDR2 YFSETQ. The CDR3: CASKMAKNSYNEQFF. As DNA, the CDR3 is TGCGCCAGCAAAATGGCTAAAAACTCCTACAATGAGCAGTTCTTC.

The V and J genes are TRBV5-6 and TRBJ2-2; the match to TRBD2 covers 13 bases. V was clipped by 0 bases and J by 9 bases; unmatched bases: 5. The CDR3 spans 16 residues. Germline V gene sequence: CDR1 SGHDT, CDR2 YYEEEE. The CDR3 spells CASSLELAGGGRELFF. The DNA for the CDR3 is TGTGCCAGCAGCTTGGAACTAGCGGGAGGGGGCCGGGAGCTGTTTTTT.